The 18 T cell receptor beta chains in this list originate from one sample, sequenced in a study of identical twins. TCRdb independently ran MiXCR on the 5' RACE reads; one entry per CDR3 protein. Of 1.5 million to 2 million distinct CDR3 sequences in the sample, around 33% were seen once. The sequenced material came from cord blood. The origin of the receptors is a newborn girl in good health.

This clonotype was recorded a few times. The chain joins TRBV27 to TRBJ1-2; 8 bases fit TRBD1. Germline CDR1 is MNHEY and CDR2 is SMNVEV (reference sequence). This CDR3 has 20 amino acids. Losses at the gene ends were 9 bases for V and 1 base for J; bases not matched to a gene: 25. The CDR3 is CARGVGIACRTGPYNYGYTF. The CDR3, as DNA: TGTGCCAGGGGGGTGGGAATTGCTTGTCGGACAGGGCCCTATAACTATGGCTACACCTTC.

This sequence joins TRBV4-1 and TRBJ2-1; TRBD1 aligns across 7 bases. The V segment lost 4 bases and the J segment 10 bases; nucleotides outside the gene matches: 13. Germline assignment: CDR1 MGHRA and CDR2 YSYEKL. The CDR3 is made up of 15 amino acids. The CDR3 sequence: CASSPIGQVPYEQFF. The DNA of the CDR3 is TGCGCCAGCAGCCCTATTGGACAGGTTCCCTACGAGCAGTTCTTC.

This clonotype was seen a few times. CDR3 loop: CASNDSPSGPSEQYF. The CDR3 DNA reads as TGTGCCAGCAACGATTCTCCTAGCGGTCCCTCCGAGCAGTACTTC. The chain employs TRBV7-9 and TRBJ2-7, with TRBD2 matching 7 bases. V lost 7 bases and J lost 6; bases outside the gene matches: 15. Germline loops: CDR1 SEHNR, CDR2 FQNEAQ (reference sequence). CDR3 size: 15 residues.

The gene calls are TRBV28 and TRBJ1-2; 7 bases line up with TRBD1. Germline values: CDR1 MDHEN, CDR2 SYDVKM. Trimming cost V 5 bases and J 0 bases; bases outside gene matches: 6. The CDR3 is made up of 15 amino acids. CDR3 DNA: TGTGCCAGCAGTGCCTGGCAGGGGGCTAACTATGGCTACACCTTC. Amino acid sequence: CASSAWQGANYGYTF.

This clonotype was seen more than once but under ten times. This chain links TRBV5-1 with TRBJ2-5, with D maybe TRBD1 (6 bases). Trimming pared 4 bases from V and 3 bases from J, leaving 16 bases between. The germline V gene encodes CDR1 SGHRS and CDR2 YFSETQ. The CDR3 consists of 15 residues. Here the CDR3 reads CASSVPTWTEETQYF. The CDR3 DNA follows: TGCGCCAGCAGCGTGCCAACCTGGACAGAAGAGACCCAGTACTTC. The whole variable domain, remainder taken from reference TRBV5-1 and TRBJ2-5, is KAGVTQTPRYLIKTRGQQVTLSCSPISGHRSVSWYQQTPGQGLQFLFEYFSETQRNKGNFPGRFSGRQFSNSRSEMNVSTLELGDSALYLCASSVPTWTEETQYFGPGTRLLVL.

This clonotype came up a few times. The CDR3 DNA is TGTGCCAGCAGTGAAACAGCGGACAGGGGGGGAGCTTTCTTT. Protein product: CASSETADRGGAFF. V and J are TRBV6-1 and TRBJ1-1; 10 positions agree with TRBD1. CDR1 MNHNS and CDR2 SASEGT come from the germline V gene. Unmatched junction bases numbered 7, after V lost 2 bases and J lost 10 bases. This CDR3 has 14 residues.

The genes are TRBV3-1 and TRBJ2-3; D is possibly TRBD2 (6 bases). The CDR3 is 14 residues long. V was cut by 0 bases and J by 4 bases, with 8 bases left in between. Per the germline V gene, CDR1 is LGHDT and CDR2 is YNNKEL (reference sequence). CDR3 region: CASSQETRADTQYF. The CDR3 DNA reads as TGTGCCAGCAGCCAAGAGACTAGGGCAGATACGCAGTATTTT.

This clonotype was observed many times. The V and J genes are TRBV24-1 and TRBJ2-3; D unclear. Germline CDR1 and CDR2: KGHDR and SFDVKD. The CDR3 has 14 amino acids. With 2 bases removed from V and 1 base from J, the gap between germline ends came to 6 bases. The CDR3 coding sequence is TGTGCCACCAGTGATTCGCCAGGCACAGATACGCAGTATTTT. It is translated as CATSDSPGTDTQYF.

This clonotype has ten or more counts. This chain links TRBV6-1 with TRBJ2-3, with 13 bases matching TRBD2. CDR3 length: 17 residues. The V gene's germline CDR1 is MNHNS and CDR2 SASEGT. The ends lost 5 bases at V and 0 bases at J; junction bases unmatched: 5. DNA of the CDR3: TGTGCCAGCAGTCTGGGGACTAGCGGGACTAGCACAGATACGCAGTATTTT. As protein: CASSLGTSGTSTDTQYF.

J is TRBJ2-1 and V is TRBV2, with TRBD2 matching 8 bases. Germline V gene lookup returns CDR1 SNHLY and CDR2 FYNNEI. The junction had 12 bases not matched to a gene; V was cut back by 5 bases and J by 0 bases. The CDR3 spans 18 residues. The CDR3 DNA follows: TGTGCCAGCAGTCGCAGGGGTAGTAGCGGGATCTCCTACAATGAGCAGTTCTTC. Its translation is CASSRRGSSGISYNEQFF.

This sequence joins TRBV7-9 and TRBJ2-1; 8 positions agree with TRBD1. V dropped 1 base and J dropped 5; count of bases not matched to a gene: 4. CDR1 and CDR2 from the germline V gene are SEHNR and FQNEAQ (reference sequence). There are 15 residues in the CDR3. DNA of the CDR3: TGTGCCAGCAGCTTAGAATACAGGGGGGACAATGAGCAGTTCTTC. As protein: CASSLEYRGDNEQFF. Variable domain in full (rest from reference TRBV7-9 and TRBJ2-1): DTGVSQNPRHKITKRGQNVTFRCDPISEHNRLYWYRQTLGQGPEFLTYFQNEAQLEKSRLLSDRFSAERPKGSFSTLEIQRTEQGDSAMYLCASSLEYRGDNEQFFGPGTRLTVL.

This clonotype was seen only a few times. This chain uses TRBV6-6 with TRBJ2-1; TRBD2 matches at 8 bases. Germline V gives CDR1 MNHNY, CDR2 SVGAGI (reference sequence). The CDR3 spans 16 residues. The ends lost 0 bases at V and 5 bases at J; junction bases unmatched: 6. CDR3 loop: CASSYSRGAGDNEQFF. DNA for the CDR3: TGTGCCAGCAGTTACTCGAGAGGAGCGGGAGACAATGAGCAGTTCTTC.

This chain uses TRBV9 with TRBJ2-1, with TRBD2 as a possible D gene (6 bases). This CDR3 has 16 residues. Germline CDR1 SGDLS, CDR2 YYNGEE. Trimming took 3 bases from V and 0 from J, leaving 13 bases between them. The DNA for the CDR3 is TGTGCCAGCAGCGGCCGGGACTTGAGCTCCTACAATGAGCAGTTCTTC. Translating gives CASSGRDLSSYNEQFF.

This clonotype came up many times. V is TRBV3-1 and J is TRBJ1-1; possibly TRBD1 for D (6 bases). The CDR3 is made up of 12 amino acids. Between the trimmed V and J ends, which lost 8 bases and 8 bases, there was a span of 15 bases. The germline gives CDR1 LGHDT, CDR2 YNNKEL (reference sequence). CDR3 bases: TGTGCCAGCTCACAAAGGCAGGGGGAAGCTTTCTTT. The encoded protein is CASSQRQGEAFF.

A few counts support this clonotype. This chain connects TRBV4-2 to TRBJ2-1; 11 bases are a match to TRBD1. V was pared by 5 bases and J by 5 bases, with 5 bases of the junction left unmatched. Germline V gene sequence: CDR1 LGHNA, CDR2 YNFKEQ. The length of the CDR3 is 15 residues. The CDR3 sequence is CASSSRDRGDNEQFF. CDR3 DNA sequence: TGTGCCAGCAGCTCCCGGGACAGGGGGGACAATGAGCAGTTCTTC.

In regard to this clonotype: In this CDR3 the conserved last residue, phenylalanine or tryptophan, is missing, so a read error is likely. The rearrangement uses TRBV12-3 or TRBV12-4 and TRBJ2-1; D unclear. The CDR3 has 15 amino acids. Trimming pared 5 bases from V and 1 base from J, leaving 12 bases between. CDR3 in amino acids: CASSGELLSYNEQFV. In DNA, the CDR3 is TGTGCCAGCAGTGGCGAGCTGTTATCCTACAATGAGCAGTTCGTC.

With respect to this clonotype: A much more abundant neighbour one base away suggests this may be a read error. V gene TRBV20-1 combines with J gene TRBJ2-1; D remains unclear. Germline V lookup: CDR1 DFQATT, CDR2 SNEGSKA (reference sequence). Deletions cut 0 bases from V and 10 bases from J, with 13 bases between. CDR3 length: 13 residues. DNA for the CDR3: TGCAGTGCTAGAGACGCTGTCTCCTACGAGCAGTTCTTC. This sequence encodes CSARDAVSYEQFF.

This clonotype has only a few counts. The CDR3 region is CATSATRDFRTDTQYF. The CDR3 DNA is TGTGCCACCAGTGCTACCCGGGACTTTCGCACAGATACGCAGTATTTT. The gene calls are TRBV24-1 and TRBJ2-3, with D possibly matching TRBD2 (6 bases). CDR3 length equals 16 residues. Deletions cut 5 bases from V and 1 base from J, with 15 bases between. CDR1 KGHDR and CDR2 SFDVKD come from the germline V gene.